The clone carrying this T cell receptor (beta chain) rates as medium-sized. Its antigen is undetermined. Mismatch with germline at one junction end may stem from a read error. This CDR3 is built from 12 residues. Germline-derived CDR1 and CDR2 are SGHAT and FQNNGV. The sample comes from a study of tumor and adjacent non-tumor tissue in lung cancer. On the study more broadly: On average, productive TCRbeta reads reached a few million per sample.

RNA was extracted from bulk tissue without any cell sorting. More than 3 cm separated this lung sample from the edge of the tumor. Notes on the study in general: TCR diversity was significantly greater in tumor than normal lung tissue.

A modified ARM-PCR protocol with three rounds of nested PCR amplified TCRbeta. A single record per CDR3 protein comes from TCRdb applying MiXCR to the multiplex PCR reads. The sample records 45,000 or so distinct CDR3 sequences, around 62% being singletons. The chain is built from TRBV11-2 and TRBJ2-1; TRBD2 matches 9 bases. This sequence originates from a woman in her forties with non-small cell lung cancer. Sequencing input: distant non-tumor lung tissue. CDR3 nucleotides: TGTGCCAGCAGCCATAGCGGGAGTCACGAGATCTTC. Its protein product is CASSHSGSHEIF.